This paragraph reports one TCR beta chain. Germline V gene data show CDR1 as SGHRS and CDR2 as YFSETQ. V shed 2 bases and J shed 8 bases, with 13 bases lying between them. The CDR3 is 14 amino acids. TCRdb keeps only in-frame clones here, not all; method: immunoSEQ multiplex PCR. The table has fewer than 100,000 clones, more than 75% seen once. The data are from a study of control samples from healthy donors and cancer patients. The TCR originated in a man in his sixties in good health. The sequenced sample consisted of blood. This rearrangement joins TRBV5-1 to TRBJ1-4; D possibly corresponds to TRBD1 (5 bases). The CDR3 DNA follows: TGCGCCAGCAGCTTTAATTTCGGGGGAGAAAAACTGTTTTTT. Amino acids: CASSFNFGGEKLFF.